What follows are 17 T cell receptor beta chains derived from one specimen sequenced in a study of blood T cells in healthy people across ages. Combining a sample-barcoded 5' primer with a J-beta primer mix, a second PCR ran for roughly 6 to 11 cycles. TCRdb used MiXCR to reprocess the 5' RACE reads, holding one entry per CDR3 protein. Of a few hundred thousand distinct CDR3 sequences in the sample, 25% to 30% are singletons; the top ten hold around a sixth. Sequencing was done on a sample of blood. These receptors originate from a woman in her 70s in good health.

This clonotype showed up just a few times. The rearrangement links TRBV5-1 to TRBJ2-5; perhaps D is TRBD1 or TRBD2 (5 bases each). Trimming shortened V by 4 bases and J by 5 bases, and 21 bases separated the two germline ends. The CDR3 covers 16 residues. CDR1 is SGHRS, CDR2 YFSETQ, per germline. This CDR3 is CASSLGASDLSETQYF. CDR3 bases: TGCGCCAGCAGCCTCGGGGCATCCGATCTAAGCGAGACCCAGTACTTC.

The chain carries TRBV29-1 and TRBJ2-5; TRBD1 matches 9 bases. After removal of 7 bases from V and 5 bases from J, the junction contained 8 bases not matched to a gene. The CDR3 has 13 residues. Per germline, CDR1 SQVTM and CDR2 ANQGSEA. CDR3 coding DNA: TGCAGCGGCCGGACAGGGGTGATGGAGACCCAGTACTTC. Amino acids: CSGRTGVMETQYF.

The rearrangement links TRBV29-1 to TRBJ1-3, with D possibly being TRBD1 (5 bases). V gave up 7 bases and J gave up 0 bases, with 22 bases separating them. Germline V lookup: CDR1 SQVTM, CDR2 ANQGSEA. The CDR3 covers 17 residues. Written as DNA, the CDR3 is TGCAGCGACCCGAACGGGAAAGGGGCCTTCTCTGGAAACACCATATATTTT. Translating gives CSDPNGKGAFSGNTIYF.

The rearrangement joins TRBV6-5 to TRBJ1-2, with D perhaps matching TRBD1 (6 bases). Between the trimmed V and J ends, which lost 8 bases and 8 bases, there was a span of 18 bases. The CDR3 consists of 13 residues. Germline V gives CDR1 MNHEY, CDR2 SVGAGI. CDR3 nucleotide sequence: TGTGCCAGCCTGGAGGCGGGGGCGCAGGGCTACACCTTC. It yields the protein CASLEAGAQGYTF.

The gene calls are TRBV5-1 and TRBJ1-1, with 8 positions matching TRBD1. Looked up from germline, CDR1 is SGHRS and CDR2 is YFSETQ. V trimming: 4 bases; J trimming: 11 bases; junction bases outside the gene matches: 13. The CDR3 is 14 amino acids. The CDR3 DNA sequence: TGCGCCAGCAGCCCCGGGACAGGAGTGGCGTCGGCTTTCTTT. This translates into CASSPGTGVASAFF.

The sample holds a few counts of this clonotype. The chain employs TRBV6-1 and TRBJ1-2; possibly TRBD1 for D (5 bases). Germline CDR1 is MNHNS and CDR2 is SASEGT. CDR3 length: 15 residues. The V end lost 1 base, the J end lost 4 bases, and 13 bases lay between the germline ends. The chain's CDR3 is CASSEGPGSTYGYTF. Here the CDR3 DNA reads TGTGCCAGCAGTGAAGGTCCAGGGAGTACCTATGGCTACACCTTC.

This clonotype appeared a few times. The junction differs from germline at one of its ends, possibly a read error. The chain recombines TRBV6-6 with TRBJ2-5; tentatively, D is TRBD2 (6 bases). CDR3 length: 12 residues. The germline V gene encodes CDR1 MNHNY and CDR2 SVGAGI (reference sequence). The CDR3 protein is CASSNSRGTQYF. Written as DNA, the CDR3 is TGTGCCAGCAGTAACTCGCGGGGGACCCAGTACTTC.

The sample holds a few counts of this clonotype. The chain is built from TRBV6-5 and TRBJ2-1, with D perhaps being TRBD1 or TRBD2 (6 bases each). The end of the DNA aligns better with TRBJ2-5, so the J call may be wrong. Germline V gene lookup returns CDR1 MNHEY and CDR2 SVGAGI. The CDR3 contains 14 residues. The CDR3 DNA sequence: TGTGCCAGCAGTCAACGACAGGAGGGGTATGGCCAGTACTTC. Protein product: CASSQRQEGYGQYF.

This clonotype has only a few counts. The chain employs TRBV5-1 and TRBJ2-3; tentatively, D is TRBD2 (6 bases). The CDR3 runs to 13 residues. Trimming pared 3 bases from V and 7 bases from J, leaving 12 bases between. CDR1 is SGHRS, CDR2 YFSETQ, per germline. The CDR3 sequence: CASSSGTPYTQYF. The CDR3 nucleotides are TGCGCCAGCAGCTCCGGGACTCCTTATACGCAGTATTTT. Complete variable domain (other parts from reference TRBV5-1 and TRBJ2-3): KAGVTQTPRYLIKTRGQQVTLSCSPISGHRSVSWYQQTPGQGLQFLFEYFSETQRNKGNFPGRFSGRQFSNSRSEMNVSTLELGDSALYLCASSSGTPYTQYFGPGTRLTVL.

The rearrangement uses TRBV5-1 and TRBJ1-4; 10 bases map to TRBD1. Trimming at V came to 7 bases and at J to 5 bases, leaving 5 bases not matched to a gene. Germline V CDR1 and CDR2: SGHRS, YFSETQ. This CDR3 comprises 14 residues. DNA of the CDR3: TGCGCCAGCTGCCCGGGACAGGGGAATGAAAAACTGTTTTTT. It translates to CASCPGQGNEKLFF.

This chain connects TRBV12-3 or TRBV12-4 to TRBJ1-4, with 7 bases identical to TRBD1. V was pared by 5 bases and J by 10 bases, with 10 bases of the junction left unmatched. The CDR3 consists of 14 residues. CDR3 residues: CASSTQTGTRKLFF. CDR3 sequence (DNA): TGTGCCAGCAGTACCCAGACAGGGACTCGAAAACTGTTTTTT.

Of note for this clonotype: At one of its ends the junction is not consistent with the germline gene, which may arise from a read error. The chain joins TRBV5-5 to TRBJ1-1, with unresolved D. The CDR3 extends over 14 amino acids. The germline V gene has CDR1 SGHKS and CDR2 YYEKEE (reference sequence). This chain's CDR3 is CASSLVLRNTEAFF. CDR3 nucleotides: TGTGCCAGCAGCTTGGTTCTTAGGAACACCGAAGCTTTCTTT.

This clonotype appeared a few times. The junction differs from germline at one of its ends, possibly a read error. The gene calls are TRBV12-3 or TRBV12-4 and TRBJ1-1; 8 bases fit TRBD1. The CDR3 has 17 amino acids. Here the CDR3 reads CVSSLARAGGAGTEAFF. As DNA, the CDR3 is TGTGTCAGCAGTTTAGCGCGGGCAGGGGGCGCGGGCACTGAAGCTTTCTTT.

The rearrangement joins TRBV11-2 to TRBJ2-1; unclear D gene. Trimming shortened V by 1 base and J by 11 bases, and 15 bases separated the two germline ends. Germline-derived CDR1 and CDR2 are SGHAT and FQNNGV. This CDR3 comprises 14 residues. CDR3 sequence reads: CASSLVDPAHQQFF. The DNA for the CDR3 is TGTGCCAGCAGCTTAGTGGACCCGGCCCATCAGCAGTTCTTC.

The CDR3 DNA reads TGTGCCAGCAGTCCGGGACTAGCGGGCTTTGAGCAGTTCTTC. It yields the protein CASSPGLAGFEQFF. The chain combines TRBV6-5 with TRBJ2-1; 12 bases align to TRBD2. The CDR3 is 14 amino acids. V gave up 5 bases and J gave up 9 bases; unmatched junction bases: 5. Germline V gene data show CDR1 as MNHEY and CDR2 as SVGAGI.

To note about this clonotype: This may arise from a read error, as a much more abundant clone is one base away. V gene TRBV29-1 combines with J gene TRBJ2-3, with 9 bases matching TRBD2. The length of the CDR3 is 13 residues. The V and J ends lost 4 bases and 1 base, in that order; junction bases with no gene match: 0. Germline V lookup: CDR1 SQVTM, CDR2 ANQGSEA. The CDR3 region has the DNA TGCAGCGTTGTAGCGGGGGGCACAGATACGCAGTATTTT. Its translation: CSVVAGGTDTQYF.

This clonotype has only a few counts. The chain links TRBV24-1 to TRBJ2-5; D is possibly TRBD1 (5 bases). The V and J ends lost 5 bases and 4 bases respectively, with 10 bases between them. Germline CDR1 and CDR2: KGHDR and SFDVKD. The CDR3 runs 13 residues. The CDR3 is CATSGGRGETQYF. The DNA for the CDR3 is TGTGCCACCAGTGGAGGTAGGGGAGAGACCCAGTACTTC.